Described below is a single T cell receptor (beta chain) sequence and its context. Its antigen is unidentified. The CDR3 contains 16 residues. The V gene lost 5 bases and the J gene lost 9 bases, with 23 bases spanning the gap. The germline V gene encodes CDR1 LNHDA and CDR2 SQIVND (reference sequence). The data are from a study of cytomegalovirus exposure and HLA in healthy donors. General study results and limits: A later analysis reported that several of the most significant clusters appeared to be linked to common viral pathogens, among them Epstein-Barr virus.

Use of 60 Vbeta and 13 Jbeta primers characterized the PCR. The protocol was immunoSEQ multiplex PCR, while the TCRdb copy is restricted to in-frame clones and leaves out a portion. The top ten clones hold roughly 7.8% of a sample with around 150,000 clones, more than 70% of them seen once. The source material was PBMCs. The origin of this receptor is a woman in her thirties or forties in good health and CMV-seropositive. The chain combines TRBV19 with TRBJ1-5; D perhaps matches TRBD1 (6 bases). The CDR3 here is CASSSLGTGPSRPQHF. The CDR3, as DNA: TGTGCCAGTAGTTCGCTCGGAACAGGGCCCTCCCGGCCCCAGCATTTT. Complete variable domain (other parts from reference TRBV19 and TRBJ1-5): DGGITQSPKYLFRKEGQNVTLSCEQNLNHDAMYWYRQDPGQGLRLIYYSQIVNDFQKGDIAEGYSVSREKKESFPLTVTSAQKNPTAFYLCASSSLGTGPSRPQHFGDGTRLSIL.